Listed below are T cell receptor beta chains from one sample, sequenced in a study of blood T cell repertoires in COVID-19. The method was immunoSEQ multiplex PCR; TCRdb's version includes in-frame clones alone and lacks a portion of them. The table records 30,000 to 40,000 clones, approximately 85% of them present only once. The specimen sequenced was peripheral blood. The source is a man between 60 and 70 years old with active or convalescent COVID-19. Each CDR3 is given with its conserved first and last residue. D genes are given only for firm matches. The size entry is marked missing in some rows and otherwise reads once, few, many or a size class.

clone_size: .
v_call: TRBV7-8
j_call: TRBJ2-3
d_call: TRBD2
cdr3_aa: CASSAPLAGDPDTQYF
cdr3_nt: TGTGCCAGCAGCGCCCCACTAGCGGGAGACCCAGATACGCAGTATTTT

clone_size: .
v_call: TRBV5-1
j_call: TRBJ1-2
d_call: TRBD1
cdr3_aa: CASSLGGTGIPYGYTF
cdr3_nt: TGCGCCAGCAGCTTAGGTGGGACAGGGATCCCCTATGGCTACACCTTC

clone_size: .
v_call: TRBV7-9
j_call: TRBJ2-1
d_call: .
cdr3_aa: CASRAGGLNEQFF
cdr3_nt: TGTGCCAGCAGAGCCGGGGGATTGAATGAGCAGTTCTTC

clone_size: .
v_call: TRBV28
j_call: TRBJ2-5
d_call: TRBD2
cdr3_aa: CASSLSGTQETQYF
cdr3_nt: TGTGCCAGCAGTCTTAGCGGGACACAAGAGACCCAGTACTTC

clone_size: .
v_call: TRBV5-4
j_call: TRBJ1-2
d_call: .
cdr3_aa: CASSRGATQSGYTF
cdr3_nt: TGTGCCAGCAGCCGCGGGGCCACCCAGTCTGGCTACACCTTC

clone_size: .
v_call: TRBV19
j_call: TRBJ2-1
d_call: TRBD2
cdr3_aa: CASSRLAGSYNEQFF
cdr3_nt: TGTGCCAGTAGCCGACTAGCGGGATCCTACAATGAGCAGTTCTTC

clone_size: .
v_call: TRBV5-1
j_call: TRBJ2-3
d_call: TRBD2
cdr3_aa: CASSISGPSTDTQYF
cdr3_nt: TGCGCCAGCAGTATTAGCGGGCCTAGCACAGATACGCAGTATTTT

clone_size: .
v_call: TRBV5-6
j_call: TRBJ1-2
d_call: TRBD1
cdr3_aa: CASSLLRTGYGYTF
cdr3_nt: TGTGCCAGCAGCTTGTTGAGGACAGGCTATGGCTACACCTTC

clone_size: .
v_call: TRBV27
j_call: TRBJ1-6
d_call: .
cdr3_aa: CASSLTSGQGSPLHF
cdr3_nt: TGTGCCAGCAGTCTAACCTCGGGACAAGGTTCACCCCTCCACTTT

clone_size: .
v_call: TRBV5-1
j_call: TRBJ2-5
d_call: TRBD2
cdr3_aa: CASRVLAGVQETQYF
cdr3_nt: TGCGCCAGCAGGGTCCTAGCGGGGGTCCAAGAGACCCAGTACTTC

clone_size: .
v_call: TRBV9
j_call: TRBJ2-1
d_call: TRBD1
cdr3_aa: CASNRGGGSYNEQFF
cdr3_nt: TGTGCCAGCAACCGAGGGGGCGGCTCCTACAATGAGCAGTTCTTC

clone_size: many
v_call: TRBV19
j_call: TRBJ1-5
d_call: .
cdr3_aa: CASSIQGLGNQPQHF
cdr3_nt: TGTGCCAGTAGTATACAGGGCTTGGGCAATCAGCCCCAGCATTTT

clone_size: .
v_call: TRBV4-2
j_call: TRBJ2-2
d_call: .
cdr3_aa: CASSQDTYTGELFF
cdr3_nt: TGTGCCAGCAGCCAGGACACTTACACCGGGGAGCTGTTTTTT

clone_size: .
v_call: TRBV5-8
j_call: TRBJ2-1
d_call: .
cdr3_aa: CASSWDINNYNEQFF
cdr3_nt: TGTGCCAGCAGCTGGGACATCAATAACTACAATGAGCAGTTCTTC

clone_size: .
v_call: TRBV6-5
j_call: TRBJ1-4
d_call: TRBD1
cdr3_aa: CASRGQGWDEKLFF
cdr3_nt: TGTGCCAGCAGGGGACAGGGGTGGGACGAAAAACTGTTTTTT

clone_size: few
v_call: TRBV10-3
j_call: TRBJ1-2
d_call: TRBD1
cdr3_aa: CAIRDRGYGYTF
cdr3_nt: TGTGCCATCAGGGACAGGGGCTATGGCTACACCTTC

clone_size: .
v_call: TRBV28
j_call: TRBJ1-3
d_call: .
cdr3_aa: CASSFVGSRNTIYF
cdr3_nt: TGTGCCAGCAGTTTTGTGGGCTCTCGGAACACCATATATTTT

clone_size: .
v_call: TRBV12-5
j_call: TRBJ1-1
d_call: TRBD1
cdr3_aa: CASGKGQEPEAFF
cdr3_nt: TGTGCTAGTGGGAAGGGACAGGAGCCCGAAGCTTTCTTT

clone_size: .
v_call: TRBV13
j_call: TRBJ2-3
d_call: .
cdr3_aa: CASSPQRAPWDTQYF
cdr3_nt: TGTGCCAGCAGCCCACAGCGGGCTCCGTGGGATACGCAGTATTTT

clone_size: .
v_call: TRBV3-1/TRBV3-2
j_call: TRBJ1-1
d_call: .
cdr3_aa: CASSQDPVAGRAFF
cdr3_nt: TGTGCCAGCAGCCAAGATCCGGTGGCGGGGAGGGCTTTCTTT

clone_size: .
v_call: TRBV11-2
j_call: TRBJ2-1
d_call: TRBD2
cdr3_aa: CASSRRLAGANYNEQFF
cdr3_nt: TGTGCCAGCAGCCGACGACTAGCGGGGGCTAACTACAATGAGCAGTTCTTC

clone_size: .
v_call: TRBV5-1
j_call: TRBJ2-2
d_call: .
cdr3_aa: CASSLQTGELFF
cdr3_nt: TGCGCCAGCAGCTTGCAAACCGGGGAGCTGTTTTTT

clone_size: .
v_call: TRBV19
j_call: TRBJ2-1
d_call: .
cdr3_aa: CASSPFPFNEQFF
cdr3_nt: TGTGCCAGTAGTCCGTTTCCTTTCAATGAGCAGTTCTTC

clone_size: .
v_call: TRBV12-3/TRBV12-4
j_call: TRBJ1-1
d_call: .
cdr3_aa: CASSSPGQAFF
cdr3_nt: TGTGCCAGCAGTTCCCCAGGGCAAGCTTTCTTT

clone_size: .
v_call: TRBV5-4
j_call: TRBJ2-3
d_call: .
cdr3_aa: CASSSGLIGLADTQYF
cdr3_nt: TGTGCCAGCAGCTCGGGATTGATAGGGCTTGCAGATACGCAGTATTTT

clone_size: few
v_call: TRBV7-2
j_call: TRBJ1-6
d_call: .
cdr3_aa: CASSLVAGVSYNSPLHF
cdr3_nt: TGTGCCAGCAGCTTAGTGGCAGGGGTCTCCTATAATTCACCCCTCCACTTT

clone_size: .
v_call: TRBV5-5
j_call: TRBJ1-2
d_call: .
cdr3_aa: CASRQTGSYGYTF
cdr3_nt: TGTGCCAGCAGACAAACAGGGAGCTATGGCTACACCTTC

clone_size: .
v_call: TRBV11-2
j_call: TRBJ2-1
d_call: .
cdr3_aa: CASSLLTAQFF
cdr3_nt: TGTGCCAGCAGCTTATTGACTGCCCAGTTCTTC

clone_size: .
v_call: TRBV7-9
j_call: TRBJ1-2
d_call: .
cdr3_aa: CASNPGQVNYGYTF
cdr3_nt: TGTGCCAGCAATCCGGGACAAGTTAACTATGGCTACACCTTC

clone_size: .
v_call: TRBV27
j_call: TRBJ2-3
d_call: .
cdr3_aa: CASSLSGGTSTDTQYF
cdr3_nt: TGTGCCAGCAGTTTATCGGGGGGTACTAGCACAGATACGCAGTATTTT

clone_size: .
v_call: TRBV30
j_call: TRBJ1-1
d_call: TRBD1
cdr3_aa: CAWSLWTGWNTEAFF
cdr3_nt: TGTGCCTGGAGCTTGTGGACAGGTTGGAACACTGAAGCTTTCTTT

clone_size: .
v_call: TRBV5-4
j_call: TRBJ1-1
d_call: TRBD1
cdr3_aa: CASSLGDRDTEAFF
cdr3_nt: TGTGCCAGCAGCTTGGGGGACAGGGATACCGAAGCTTTCTTT

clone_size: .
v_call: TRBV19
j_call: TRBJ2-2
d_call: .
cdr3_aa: CASSKRDGELFF
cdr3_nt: TGTGCCAGTAGTAAACGGGACGGGGAGCTGTTTTTT

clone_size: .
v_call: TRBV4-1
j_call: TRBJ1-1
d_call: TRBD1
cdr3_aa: CASSHLDRGGTEAFF
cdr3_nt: TGCGCCAGCAGCCACCTCGACAGGGGTGGGACTGAAGCTTTCTTT

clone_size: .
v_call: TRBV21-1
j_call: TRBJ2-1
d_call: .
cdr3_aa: CASSKEGQGNNEQFF
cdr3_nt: TGTGCCAGCAGCAAAGAGGGCCAGGGTAACAATGAGCAGTTCTTC

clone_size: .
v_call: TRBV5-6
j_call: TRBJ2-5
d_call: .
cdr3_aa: CASSSRGSGQETQYF
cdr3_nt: TGTGCCAGCAGCTCCCGTGGGAGCGGTCAAGAGACCCAGTACTTC

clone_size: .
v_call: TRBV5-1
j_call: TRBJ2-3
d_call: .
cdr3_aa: CASSSGTPPGYF
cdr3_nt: TGCGCCAGCAGCTCCGGGACTCCTCCCGGGTATTTT

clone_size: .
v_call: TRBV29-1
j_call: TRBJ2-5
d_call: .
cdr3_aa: CSGGFQRSGETQYF
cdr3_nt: TGCAGCGGGGGCTTTCAGAGGTCGGGAGAGACCCAGTACTTC

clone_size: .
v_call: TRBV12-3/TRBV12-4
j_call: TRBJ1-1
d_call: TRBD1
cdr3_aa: CASSRQGNTEAFF
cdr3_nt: TGTGCCAGCAGTCGACAGGGTAACACTGAAGCTTTCTTT

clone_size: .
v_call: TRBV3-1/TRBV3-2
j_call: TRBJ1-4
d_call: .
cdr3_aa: CASSQRGLPAKLFF
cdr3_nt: TGTGCCAGCAGCCAAAGGGGCCTTCCCGCCAAACTGTTTTTT

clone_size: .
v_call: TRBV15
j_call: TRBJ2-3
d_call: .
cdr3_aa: CATSRVFRVTDTQYF
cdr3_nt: TGTGCCACCAGCAGGGTCTTCAGGGTCACAGATACGCAGTATTTT

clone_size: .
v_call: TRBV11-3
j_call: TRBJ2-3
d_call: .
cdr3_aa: CASSFAAARRDTQYF
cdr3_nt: TGTGCCAGCAGCTTTGCGGCAGCCCGGAGAGATACGCAGTATTTT

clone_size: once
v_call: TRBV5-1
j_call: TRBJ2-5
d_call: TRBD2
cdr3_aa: CASSRSGAPGETQYF
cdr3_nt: TGCGCCAGCAGCCGTAGCGGGGCACCGGGAGAGACCCAGTACTTC

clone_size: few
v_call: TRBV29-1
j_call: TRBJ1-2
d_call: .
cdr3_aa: CSVEDRGGYTF
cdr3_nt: TGCAGCGTTGAAGATAGGGGTGGCTACACCTTC

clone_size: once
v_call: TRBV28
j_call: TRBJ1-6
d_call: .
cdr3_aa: CASNGGQYNSPLHF
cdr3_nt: TGTGCCAGCAATGGGGGACAATATAATTCACCCCTCCACTTT

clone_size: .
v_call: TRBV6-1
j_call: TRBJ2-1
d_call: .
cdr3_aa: CASSEASWGGHEQFF
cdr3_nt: TGTGCCAGCAGTGAAGCGAGCTGGGGGGGCCATGAGCAGTTCTTC

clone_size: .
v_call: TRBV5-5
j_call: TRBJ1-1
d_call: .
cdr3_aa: CASSLAGIRNTEAFF
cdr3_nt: TGTGCCAGCAGCTTGGCCGGGATTCGGAACACTGAAGCTTTCTTT